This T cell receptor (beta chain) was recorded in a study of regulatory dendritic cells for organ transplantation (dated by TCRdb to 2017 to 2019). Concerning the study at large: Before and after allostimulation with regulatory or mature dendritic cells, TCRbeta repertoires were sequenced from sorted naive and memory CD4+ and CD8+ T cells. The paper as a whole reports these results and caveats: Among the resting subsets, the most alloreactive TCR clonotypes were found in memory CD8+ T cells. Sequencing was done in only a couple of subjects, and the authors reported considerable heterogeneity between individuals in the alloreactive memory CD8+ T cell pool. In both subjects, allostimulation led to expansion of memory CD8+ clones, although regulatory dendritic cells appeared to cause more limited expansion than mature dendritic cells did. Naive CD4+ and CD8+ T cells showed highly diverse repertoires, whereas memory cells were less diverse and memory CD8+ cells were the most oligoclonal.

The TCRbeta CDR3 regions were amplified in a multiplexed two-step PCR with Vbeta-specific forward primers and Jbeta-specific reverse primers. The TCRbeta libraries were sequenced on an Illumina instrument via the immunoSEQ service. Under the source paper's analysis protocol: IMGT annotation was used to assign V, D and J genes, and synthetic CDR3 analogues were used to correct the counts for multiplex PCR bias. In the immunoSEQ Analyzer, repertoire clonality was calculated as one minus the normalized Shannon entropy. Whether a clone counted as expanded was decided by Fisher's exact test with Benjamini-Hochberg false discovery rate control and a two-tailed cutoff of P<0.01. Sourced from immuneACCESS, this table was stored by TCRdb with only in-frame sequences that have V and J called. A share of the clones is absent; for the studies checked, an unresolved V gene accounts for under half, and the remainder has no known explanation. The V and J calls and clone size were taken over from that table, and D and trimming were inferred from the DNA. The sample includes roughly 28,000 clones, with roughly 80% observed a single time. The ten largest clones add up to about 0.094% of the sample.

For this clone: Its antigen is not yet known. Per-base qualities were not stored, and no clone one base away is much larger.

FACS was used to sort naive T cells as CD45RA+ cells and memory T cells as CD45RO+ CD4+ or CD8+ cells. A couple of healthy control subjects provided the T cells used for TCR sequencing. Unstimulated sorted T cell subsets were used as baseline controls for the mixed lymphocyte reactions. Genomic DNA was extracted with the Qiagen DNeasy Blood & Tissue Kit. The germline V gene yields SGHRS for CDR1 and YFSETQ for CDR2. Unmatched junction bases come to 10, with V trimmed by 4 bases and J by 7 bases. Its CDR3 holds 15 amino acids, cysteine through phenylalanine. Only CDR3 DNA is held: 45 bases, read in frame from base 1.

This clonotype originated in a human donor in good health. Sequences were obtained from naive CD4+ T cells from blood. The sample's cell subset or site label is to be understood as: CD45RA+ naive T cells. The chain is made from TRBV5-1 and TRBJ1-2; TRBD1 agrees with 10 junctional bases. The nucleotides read TGCGCCAGCAGCACCGGACAGGGGGGCGCAACTGGCTACACCTTC. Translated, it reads CASSTGQGGATGYTF.